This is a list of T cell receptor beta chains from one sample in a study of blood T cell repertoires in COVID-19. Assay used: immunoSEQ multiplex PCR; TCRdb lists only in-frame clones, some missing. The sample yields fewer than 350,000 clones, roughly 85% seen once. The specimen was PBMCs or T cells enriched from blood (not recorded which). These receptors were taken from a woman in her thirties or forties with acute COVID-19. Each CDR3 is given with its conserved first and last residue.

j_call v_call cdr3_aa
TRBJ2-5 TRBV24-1 CATSDLTGETQYF
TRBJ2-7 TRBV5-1 CASSQADRAGYEQYF
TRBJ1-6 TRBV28 CASTLRAGKGDSYNSPLHF
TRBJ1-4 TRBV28 CASSLGAQGSEKLFF
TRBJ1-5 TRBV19 CASSDRESQPQHF
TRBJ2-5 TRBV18 CASSPLGGDQETQYF
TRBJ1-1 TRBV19 CASSRSRGLAANTEAFF
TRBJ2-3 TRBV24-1 CATSDPGQGSNTDTQYF
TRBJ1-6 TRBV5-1 CASSVGEGRNSPLHF
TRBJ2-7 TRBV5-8 CASQRDTGFYEQYF
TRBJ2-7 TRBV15 CATSPGGSSYEQYF
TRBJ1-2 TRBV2 CAKRDRSRDGYTF
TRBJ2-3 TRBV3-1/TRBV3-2 CASSHLGTSGGSSTDTQYF
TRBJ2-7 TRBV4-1 CASSQAGGSKVYEQYF
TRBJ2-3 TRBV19 CASSILLPGTDTQYF
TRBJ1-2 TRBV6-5 CASSYWSDREGYTF
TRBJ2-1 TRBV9 CASSVDPSGSNYNEQFF
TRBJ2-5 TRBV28 CASSLPGSRETQYF
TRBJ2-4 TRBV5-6 CASSSPGDPIAKNIQYF
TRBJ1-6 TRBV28 CASIPSQGINSPLHF
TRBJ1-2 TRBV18 CASSPGRATYGYTF
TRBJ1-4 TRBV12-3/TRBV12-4 CASSPGPGLPFF
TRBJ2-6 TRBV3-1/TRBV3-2 CASRETGANVLTF
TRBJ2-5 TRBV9 CASSVGTVQETQYF
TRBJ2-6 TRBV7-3 CASSLQGVGLAGSGANVLTF
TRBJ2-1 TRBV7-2 CASSLILGQTEQFF
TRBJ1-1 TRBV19 CASSIGTGINTEAFF
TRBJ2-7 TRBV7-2 CASSLRAGNEQYF
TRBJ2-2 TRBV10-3 CAISDHRLNTGELFF
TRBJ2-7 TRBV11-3 CASSFSGYEEQYF
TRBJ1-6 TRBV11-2 CASSSLPRQGYNSPLHF
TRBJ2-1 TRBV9 CASSEGHGNYNEQFF
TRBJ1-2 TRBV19 CASTHRGGYTF
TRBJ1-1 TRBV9 CASTREEGGKGTEAFF
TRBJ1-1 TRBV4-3 CASSQGSGPPMNTEAFF
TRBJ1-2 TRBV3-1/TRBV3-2 CASSQPNGGRGYTF